The clone carrying this T cell receptor (beta chain) was seen only a few times. The ends were cut back, 8 bases at V and 0 bases at J, with 10 bases in the middle. CDR1 is SNHLY and CDR2 is FYNNEI in the germline V gene. CDR3 size: 13 residues. The sample originates from a study of technical replicates of blood from a few donors. Clones were sequenced by immunoSEQ multiplex PCR, and TCRdb holds only the in-frame ones, with some missing. In the table there are 75,000 to 85,000 clones, more than 80% of which are singletons. This sequence was found in a human donor in good health. Some clones in this sample may be carry-over from other donors' samples. Sequencing was performed on PBMCs. The rearrangement joins TRBV2 to TRBJ1-1, with D unclear. The CDR3 DNA reads TGTGCCAGCCGCCTACGAGTGAACACTGAAGCTTTCTTT. Residues: CASRLRVNTEAFF. Combining the CDR3 with reference TRBV2 and TRBJ1-1 gives the whole variable domain EPEVTQTPSHQVTQMGQEVILRCVPISNHLYFYWYRQILGQKVEFLVSFYNNEISEKSEIFDDQFSVERPDGSNFTLKIRSTKLEDSAMYFCASRLRVNTEAFFGQGTRLTVV.